This T cell receptor (beta chain) came from a study of molecular identifiers for immune sequencing clone quantification. This clonotype was seen ten or more times. As yet, its antigen is unknown. Study findings and constraints: Jurkat TCR RNA spiked in from one cell reportedly remained identifiable amid roughly 910,000 naive cells. Barcode collisions between identical TCR molecules could shrink estimates of highly expanded clone sizes.

Germline assignment: CDR1 MNHEY and CDR2 SVGAGI. CDR3 size: 13 residues. Trimming pared 2 bases from V and 7 bases from J, leaving 11 bases between. As previously described, bulk TCR libraries were made using listed TCR primers. TCRdb independently ran MiXCR on the PCR reads; one entry per CDR3 protein. The table records some 680,000 distinct CDR3 sequences, approximately 24% of them present only once. Sequences were obtained from naive CD8+ T cells from blood, with Jurkat cell RNA spiked in. Specified subset: FACS-sorted CD8+CD4-CCR7+CD45RA+ naive T cells. The gene calls are TRBV6-5 and TRBJ1-1; D remains ambiguous. The receptor was derived from a human donor in good health. Some libraries in this study had Jurkat cell RNA spiked in. CDR3 residues: CASSYDGGREAFF. CDR3 coding DNA: TGTGCCAGCAGTTACGATGGTGGCCGTGAAGCTTTCTTT.